These 29 T cell receptor beta chains came from one sample sequenced in a study of blood T cell repertoires in COVID-19. The protocol was immunoSEQ multiplex PCR, while the TCRdb copy is restricted to in-frame clones and leaves out a portion. The sample yields roughly 390,000 clones, roughly 85% seen once. Input material: peripheral blood. The receptors were sampled from a woman aged 18 to 35 with acute or convalescent COVID-19.

V gene TRBV2 combines with J gene TRBJ1-5; unclear D gene. V dropped 6 bases and J dropped 5 bases, with 11 bases sitting between them. The CDR3 has 13 residues. Germline assignment: CDR1 SNHLY and CDR2 FYNNEI. The CDR3 loop reads CASRGREDQPQHF. In DNA form, the CDR3 reads TGTGCCAGCAGGGGGAGGGAAGATCAGCCCCAGCATTTT.

The V and J genes are TRBV5-1 and TRBJ2-3, with 8 bases fitting TRBD1. The CDR3 contains 16 residues. Germline loops: CDR1 SGHRS, CDR2 YFSETQ. J was trimmed by 0 bases and V by 6 bases; bases with no gene match: 9. The CDR3 reads CASNPGGQGSTDTQYF. In DNA, the CDR3 is TGCGCCAGCAACCCCGGCGGACAGGGCAGCACAGATACGCAGTATTTT.

V gene TRBV9 combines with J gene TRBJ2-1, with 8 nucleotides matching TRBD2. J lost 5 bases, V lost 4 bases, and 11 bases had no gene match. Germline V gene lookup returns CDR1 SGDLS and CDR2 YYNGEE. The CDR3 loop spans 16 amino acids. CDR3 coding DNA: TGTGCCAGCAGCCCCCTAATAGCGGGGCGGGACAATGAGCAGTTCTTC. Amino acids: CASSPLIAGRDNEQFF.

The V gene is TRBV19, the J gene TRBJ1-6; possible D gene TRBD1, 5 bases. The CDR3 is made up of 15 amino acids. CDR1 LNHDA and CDR2 SQIVND come from the germline V gene (reference sequence). Trimming shortened V by 1 base and J by 8 bases, and 12 bases separated the two germline ends. DNA for the CDR3: TGTGCCAGTAGTATAGCTCCCAGGGCCCATTCACCCCTCCACTTT. Protein sequence: CASSIAPRAHSPLHF.

This chain links TRBV10-3 with TRBJ1-3; TRBD1 might be the D (6 bases). This CDR3 has 13 residues. V lost 10 bases and J 2 bases, leaving 12 bases between the germline ends. Germline V gene sequence: CDR1 ENHRY, CDR2 SYGVKD. The CDR3 nucleotides are TGTGCCACTGCTACAGGGACTGGAAACACCATATATTTT. Residues: CATATGTGNTIYF.

Here the CDR3 reads CASSLKEDRGLGNTIYF. CDR3 nucleotides: TGTGCCAGCAGCTTAAAGGAGGACAGGGGGTTAGGAAACACCATATATTTT. The V call is TRBV11-3, the J call TRBJ1-3, with TRBD1 matching over 10 bases. The CDR3 extends over 17 amino acids. Trimming at V came to 2 bases and at J to 4 bases, leaving 8 bases not matched to a gene. Germline-derived CDR1 and CDR2 are SGHNT and YENEEA.

This sequence joins TRBV6-4 and TRBJ1-6; TRBD1 aligns across 7 bases. The CDR3 contains 14 residues. Germline assignment: CDR1 MRHNA and CDR2 SNTAGT. Trimming took 6 bases from V and 7 from J; bases not matched to a gene: 6. The CDR3, as DNA: TGTGCCAGCAGGGGTGGGACAGAGAATTCACCCCTCCACTTT. Its translation: CASRGGTENSPLHF.

The rearrangement joins TRBV19 to TRBJ1-2; D perhaps matches TRBD1 (6 bases). Germline CDR1 reads LNHDA; CDR2 reads SQIVND (reference sequence). V lost 0 bases and J lost 3, with 11 bases in between. This CDR3 region has 15 residues. CDR3 in amino acids: CASSIEARGDYGYTF. The DNA of the CDR3 is TGTGCCAGTAGTATAGAAGCCAGGGGTGACTATGGCTACACCTTC.

The chain employs TRBV3-1 (or the pseudogene TRBV3-2) and TRBJ2-3, with D hard to call. V dropped 8 bases and J dropped 0 bases, with 9 bases sitting between them. Germline values: CDR1 LGHDT, CDR2 YNNKEL (reference sequence). This CDR3 has 13 residues. This CDR3 reads CASGLLSTDTQYF. CDR3 bases: TGTGCCAGCGGGCTCCTCAGCACAGATACGCAGTATTTT.

This chain joins TRBV2 and TRBJ1-5, with D unresolved. The CDR3 is 13 residues long. CDR1 and CDR2 from the germline V gene are SNHLY and FYNNEI. The V gene lost 7 bases and the J gene lost 0 bases, with 7 bases spanning the gap. Here the CDR3 DNA reads TGTGCCAGCACCGGGGATAGCAATCAGCCCCAGCATTTT. This translates into CASTGDSNQPQHF.

The chain has TRBV15 and TRBJ1-6; TRBD1 matches at 7 bases. The CDR3 extends over 13 amino acids. CDR1 is LNHNV, CDR2 YYDKDF, per germline (reference sequence). Trimming at V came to 3 bases and at J to 11 bases, leaving 4 bases not matched to a gene. As DNA, the CDR3 is TGTGCCACCAGCAGGGAGGACAGGACACCCCTCCACTTT. It is translated as CATSREDRTPLHF.

The rearrangement uses TRBV27 and TRBJ2-7; D perhaps matches TRBD1 (6 bases). CDR1 and CDR2 from the germline V gene are MNHEY and SMNVEV (reference sequence). Trimming left V 6 bases short and J 2 bases short, with 17 bases between. This CDR3 is 15 amino acids long. This CDR3 reads CASSNRGKGTYEQYF. CDR3 nucleotide sequence: TGTGCCAGCAGCAATAGGGGGAAGGGGACCTACGAGCAGTACTTC.

The V call is TRBV2, the J call TRBJ1-5; D remains unclear. The CDR3 has 14 amino acids. In germline, CDR1 is SNHLY, CDR2 FYNNEI. Trimming shortened V by 6 bases and J by 0 bases, and 9 bases separated the two germline ends. CDR3 sequence reads: CASRYEFSNQPQHF. The CDR3 nucleotides are TGTGCCAGCAGGTATGAGTTTAGCAATCAGCCCCAGCATTTT.

The chain is built from TRBV7-2 and TRBJ1-2; 8 positions match TRBD1. The CDR3 length is 15 residues. After removal of 5 bases from V and 2 bases from J, the junction contained 7 bases not matched to a gene. The germline V gene encodes CDR1 SGHTA and CDR2 FQGNSA. CDR3: CASSTRTGSNYGYTF. CDR3 nucleotide sequence: TGTGCCAGCAGCACACGGACAGGGTCGAACTATGGCTACACCTTC.

V usage is TRBV19 and J usage is TRBJ1-1; maybe TRBD1 (5 bases). Per germline, CDR1 LNHDA and CDR2 SQIVND (reference sequence). Trimming took off 1 base at V and 10 bases at J, with 16 bases between the two ends. CDR3 length: 14 amino acids. The CDR3 DNA reads TGTGCCAGTAGTATAGGTCCCCGCCAGGGCACAGCTTTCTTT. It yields the protein CASSIGPRQGTAFF. Supplemented by reference TRBV19 and TRBJ1-1, the full variable domain reads DGGITQSPKYLFRKEGQNVTLSCEQNLNHDAMYWYRQDPGQGLRLIYYSQIVNDFQKGDIAEGYSVSREKKESFPLTVTSAQKNPTAFYLCASSIGPRQGTAFFGQGTRLTVV.

The chain has TRBV4-1 and TRBJ1-5, with 8 positions matching TRBD1. This CDR3 has 17 amino acids. In germline, CDR1 is MGHRA, CDR2 YSYEKL. V trimming: 1 base; J trimming: 7 bases; junction bases outside the gene matches: 12. CDR3 nucleotide sequence: TGCGCCAGCAGCCAAGTTCCGGCAGGGGGCGCAGGGCAGCCCCAGCATTTT. Protein: CASSQVPAGGAGQPQHF.

This clone was seen a single time. V usage is TRBV5-1 and J usage is TRBJ1-1; D possibly corresponds to TRBD1 (5 bases). V dropped 0 bases and J dropped 4 bases, with 10 bases sitting between them. The CDR3 totals 14 residues. Germline CDR1 is SGHRS and CDR2 is YFSETQ. The CDR3 loop reads CASSLVPGGTEAFF. The CDR3 nucleotides read TGCGCCAGCAGCTTGGTACCCGGGGGCACTGAAGCTTTCTTT.

The V gene is TRBV5-6, the J gene TRBJ2-1, with TRBD2 matching over 7 bases. J lost 2 bases, V lost 4 bases, and 3 bases had no gene match. CDR1 and CDR2 (germline): SGHDT, YYEEEE. This CDR3 has 14 amino acids. The CDR3 is CASSQGGPYNEQFF. In DNA form, the CDR3 reads TGTGCCAGCAGCCAGGGAGGGCCCTACAATGAGCAGTTCTTC.

The chain is built from TRBV30 and TRBJ1-1; a weak D match, TRBD1 (6 bases). V shed 2 bases and J shed 5 bases, with 15 bases lying between them. Germline values: CDR1 GTSNPN, CDR2 SVGIG (reference sequence). This CDR3 spans 14 amino acids. CDR3 loop: CAWSRGARRTEAFF. In nucleotides, the CDR3 is TGTGCCTGGAGTCGGGGGGCGCGGCGGACTGAAGCTTTCTTT.

The V gene is TRBV27, the J gene TRBJ1-6; no clear D gene. The CDR3 has 15 residues. Between the trimmed V and J ends, which lost 11 bases and 0 bases, there was a span of 14 bases. From germline, CDR1 is MNHEY and CDR2 SMNVEV (reference sequence). DNA of the CDR3: TGTGCCGCCAAGTCCGCGTCCTCCTATAATTCACCCCTCCACTTT. Translation gives CAAKSASSYNSPLHF.

The J gene is TRBJ1-1, the V gene TRBV28; the match to TRBD1 covers 8 bases. Germline V CDR1 and CDR2: MDHEN, SYDVKM. Losses at the gene ends were 5 bases for V and 1 base for J; bases not matched to a gene: 6. This CDR3 comprises 15 residues. The CDR3 spells CASSNGQGWNTEAFF. The CDR3 DNA reads TGTGCCAGCAGTAACGGACAGGGCTGGAACACTGAAGCTTTCTTT.

The chain couples TRBV7-9 to TRBJ2-7; no clear D. The CDR3 contains 13 residues. V lost 5 bases to trimming and J lost 3 bases, with 11 bases between them. CDR1 and CDR2 (germline): SEHNR, FQNEAQ (reference sequence). CDR3 nucleotide sequence: TGTGCCAGCAGCCCTGAAGAGAACTACGAGCAGTACTTC. Translating it yields CASSPEENYEQYF.

The chain is built from TRBV6-6 and TRBJ2-3; D is unresolved. CDR3 length: 16 residues. CDR1 and CDR2 (germline): MNHNY, SVGAGI (reference sequence). V lost 7 bases and J 2 bases, leaving 19 bases between the germline ends. CDR3 DNA sequence: TGTGCCAGCATCCTAGGCGGTTCGGAGTTCACAGATACGCAGTATTTT. Translated: CASILGGSEFTDTQYF.

The chain couples TRBV7-6 to TRBJ1-3, with D perhaps matching TRBD1 (5 bases). The germline gives CDR1 SGHVS, CDR2 FNYEAQ. This CDR3 is 15 amino acids long. Trimming stripped 3 bases from V and 0 bases from J, with 9 bases between. DNA of the CDR3: TGTGCCAGCAGCTTCTCGGACAACTCTGGAAACACCATATATTTT. Protein: CASSFSDNSGNTIYF.

This sequence joins TRBV19 and TRBJ2-7; 7 bases agree with TRBD1. Losses at the gene ends were 1 base for V and 2 bases for J; bases not matched to a gene: 8. CDR3 length: 16 residues. CDR1 and CDR2 from the germline V gene are LNHDA and SQIVND (reference sequence). CDR3 in amino acids: CASSIAPGQRTYEQYF. In DNA, the CDR3 is TGTGCCAGTAGTATAGCCCCGGGACAGCGAACCTACGAGCAGTACTTC.

The chain employs TRBV5-1 and TRBJ2-7; 12 nucleotides agree with TRBD1. Unmatched junction bases numbered 8, after V lost 4 bases and J lost 6 bases. The CDR3 consists of 15 residues. Germline V gene sequence: CDR1 SGHRS, CDR2 YFSETQ. The CDR3 nucleotides read TGCGCCAGCAGCAGAGCGGGACAGGGGGCTTTCGAGCAGTACTTC. Protein product: CASSRAGQGAFEQYF.

The V and J genes are TRBV5-1 and TRBJ2-1; TRBD2 matches 9 bases. Germline CDR1 SGHRS, CDR2 YFSETQ. Losses at the gene ends were 5 bases for V and 3 bases for J; bases not matched to a gene: 3. This CDR3 is 14 amino acids long. The CDR3 here is CASSPTSGYNEQFF. In DNA, the CDR3 is TGCGCCAGCAGTCCGACTAGCGGCTACAATGAGCAGTTCTTC.

CDR3 loop: CASNGPGQGNQPQHF. In DNA form, the CDR3 reads TGTGCCTCAAACGGACCGGGACAGGGGAATCAGCCCCAGCATTTT. The rearrangement joins TRBV19 to TRBJ1-5; 10 positions agree with TRBD1. From germline, CDR1 is LNHDA and CDR2 SQIVND (reference sequence). Trimming at V came to 11 bases and at J to 4 bases, leaving 11 bases not matched to a gene. This CDR3 spans 15 amino acids.

The gene calls are TRBV6-2 or TRBV6-3 and TRBJ2-5; D possibly corresponds to TRBD2 (5 bases). V dropped 2 bases and J dropped 2 bases, with 9 bases sitting between them. Per germline, CDR1 MNHEY and CDR2 SVGEGT. This CDR3 is built from 14 residues. In DNA, the CDR3 is TGTGCCAGCAGTTACCAAGCGGAGCAAGAGACCCAGTACTTC. Translated: CASSYQAEQETQYF.